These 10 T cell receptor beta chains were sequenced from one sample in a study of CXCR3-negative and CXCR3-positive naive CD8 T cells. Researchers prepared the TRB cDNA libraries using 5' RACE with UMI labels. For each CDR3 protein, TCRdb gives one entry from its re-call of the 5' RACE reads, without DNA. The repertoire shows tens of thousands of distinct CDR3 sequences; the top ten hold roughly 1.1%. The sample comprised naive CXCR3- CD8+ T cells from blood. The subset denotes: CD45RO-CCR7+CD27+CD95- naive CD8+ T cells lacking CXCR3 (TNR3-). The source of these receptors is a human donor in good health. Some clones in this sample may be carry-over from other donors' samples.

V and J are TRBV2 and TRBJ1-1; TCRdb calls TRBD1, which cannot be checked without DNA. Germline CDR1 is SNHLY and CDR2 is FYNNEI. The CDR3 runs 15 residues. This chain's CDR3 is CASSETRAGKTEAFF.

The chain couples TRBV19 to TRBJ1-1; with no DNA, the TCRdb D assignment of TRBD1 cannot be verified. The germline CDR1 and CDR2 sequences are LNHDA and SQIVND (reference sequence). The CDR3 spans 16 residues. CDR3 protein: CASTRDRNSADTEAFF.

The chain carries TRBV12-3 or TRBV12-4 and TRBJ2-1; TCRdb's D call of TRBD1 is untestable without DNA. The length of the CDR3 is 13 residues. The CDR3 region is CASSSGTHSEQFF.

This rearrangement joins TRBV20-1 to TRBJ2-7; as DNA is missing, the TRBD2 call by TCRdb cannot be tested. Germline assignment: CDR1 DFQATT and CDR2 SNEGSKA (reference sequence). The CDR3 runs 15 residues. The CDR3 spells CSASPGTSGSYEQYF.

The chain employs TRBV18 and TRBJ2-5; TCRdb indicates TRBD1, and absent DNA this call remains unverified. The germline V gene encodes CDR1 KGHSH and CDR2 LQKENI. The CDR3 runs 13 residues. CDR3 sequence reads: CASSPYEQDPLYF.

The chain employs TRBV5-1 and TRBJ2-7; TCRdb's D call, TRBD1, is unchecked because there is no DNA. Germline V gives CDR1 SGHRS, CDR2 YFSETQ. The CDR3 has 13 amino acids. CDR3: CASSQTQGSEQYF.

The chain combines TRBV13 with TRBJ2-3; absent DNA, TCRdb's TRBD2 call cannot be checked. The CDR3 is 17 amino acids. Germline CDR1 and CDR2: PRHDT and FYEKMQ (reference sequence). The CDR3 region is CASSLEGTSGSTDTQYF.

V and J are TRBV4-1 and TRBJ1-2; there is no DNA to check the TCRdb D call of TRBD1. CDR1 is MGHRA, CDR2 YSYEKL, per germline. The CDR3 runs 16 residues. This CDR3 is CASSQDRQTLSYGYTF.

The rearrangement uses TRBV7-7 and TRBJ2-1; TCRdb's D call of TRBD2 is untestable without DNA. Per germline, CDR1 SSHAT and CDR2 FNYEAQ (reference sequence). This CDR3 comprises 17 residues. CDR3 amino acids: CASSLMPSGGVYNEQFF.

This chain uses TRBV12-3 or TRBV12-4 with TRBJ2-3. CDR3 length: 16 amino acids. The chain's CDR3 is CASSATLGKGTDTQYF.